This T cell receptor beta chain stems from a study of blood T cell repertoires in COVID-19. The V and J ends lost 6 bases and 8 bases, in that order; junction bases with no gene match: 3. Per germline, CDR1 SNHLY and CDR2 FYNNEI. This CDR3 comprises 13 residues. In the source study's methods: Amplification of reference gene primers provided the estimated nucleated cell counts. TCRdb's copy holds only in-frame clones and misses some; the assay was immunoSEQ multiplex PCR. V, J and clone size were drawn from that table, and D and trimming were deduced from the DNA. In the table there are under 150,000 clones, approximately 88% of which are singletons.

The clonotype was recovered from a man aged 35-49 years with acute COVID-19. This chain links TRBV2 with TRBJ2-2, with 10 nucleotides matching TRBD1. The sample consisted of PBMCs or T cells enriched from blood (not recorded which). The CDR3 sequence is CASRMDRGGELFF. The CDR3 nucleotides read TGTGCCAGCAGGATGGACAGGGGGGGGGAGCTGTTTTTT.